Following are 12 T cell receptor beta chains from one sample sequenced in a study of beta chain features in type 1 diabetes. TCRB transcripts that were expressed got sequenced, as all of the isolated RNA had been reverse transcribed. The repertoire was sequenced with immunoSEQ multiplex PCR; TCRdb's copy has only in-frame clones and lacks some. There are 900,000 or so clones in the sample; roughly a sixth occur only once, and 0.02% to 0.03% lies in the top ten. The sample consisted of naive CD4+ T cells from blood. These receptors were obtained from a woman under 30 in good health.

This clone occurred a few times. This rearrangement joins TRBV6-1 to TRBJ2-7; 9 nucleotides match TRBD2. Losses at the gene ends were 2 bases for V and 3 bases for J; bases not matched to a gene: 11. The CDR3 length is 17 residues. Germline lookup yields CDR1 MNHNS and CDR2 SASEGT. Here the CDR3 DNA reads TGTGCCAGCAGTGAATTGTCCAGCGGGAGGTCTTACTACGAGCAGTACTTC. Its translation is CASSELSSGRSYYEQYF.

This rearrangement joins TRBV27 to TRBJ2-5, with D perhaps TRBD2 (6 bases). The better agreement between TRBJ2-7 and the DNA end casts doubt on the J call. The germline gives CDR1 MNHEY, CDR2 SMNVEV (reference sequence). This CDR3 is 14 amino acids long. CDR3 nucleotide sequence: TGTGCCAGCAGTTTCCTTGCGGGATCCTACGAGCAGTACTTC. This sequence encodes CASSFLAGSYEQYF.

This clone showed up just a few times. The chain uses TRBV4-3 and TRBJ2-4; D is perhaps TRBD2 (5 bases). V was shortened by 0 bases and J by 9 bases, with 21 bases between the two germline ends. The CDR3 has 17 amino acids. Germline CDR1 and CDR2: LGHNA and YSLEER. The DNA of the CDR3 is TGCGCCAGCAGCCAAGATATCGCTAGCCCTTTGTTGGGCATTCAGTACTTC. Translated, it gives CASSQDIASPLLGIQYF.

In its sample, this clone was seen a few times. The chain joins TRBV7-2 to TRBJ1-4, with D possibly being TRBD1 (5 bases). Germline CDR1 reads SGHTA; CDR2 reads FQGNSA. Trimming shortened V by 8 bases and J by 11 bases, and 9 bases separated the two germline ends. The CDR3 covers 10 residues. This CDR3 reads CASAEGKLFF. Written as DNA, the CDR3 is TGTGCCAGCGCGGAGGGGAAACTGTTTTTT.

Worth noting for this clone: At one boundary the junction diverges from the germline segment, which might be a read error. Different DNA sequences within this sample yield the same CDR3. This chain joins TRBV7-9 and TRBJ2-1; 7 bases line up with TRBD2. CDR1 is SEHNR, CDR2 FQNEAQ, per germline (reference sequence). This CDR3 comprises 17 residues. Written as DNA, the CDR3 is TGCGCCAGCAGCTTAGGATCTTTGCGGGAGCACTACAATGAGCAGTTCTTC. Protein product: CASSLGSLREHYNEQFF.

V gene TRBV11-1 combines with J gene TRBJ2-2; possible D gene TRBD1, 6 bases. Trimming took off 3 bases at V and 8 bases at J, with 13 bases between the two ends. CDR3 length equals 14 residues. Germline CDR1 and CDR2: SGHAT and FQDESV (reference sequence). CDR3 in amino acids: CASSLSNRVGELFF. CDR3 nucleotide sequence: TGTGCCAGCAGCTTGAGCAACAGGGTAGGGGAGCTGTTTTTT.

About this clone itself: The sample contains more than one DNA sequence encoding this CDR3. The V call is TRBV10-3, the J call TRBJ2-1, with TRBD2 matching 8 bases. Trimming cost V 6 bases and J 3 bases; bases outside gene matches: 1. The CDR3 consists of 13 residues. Germline V gene data show CDR1 as ENHRY and CDR2 as SYGVKD. The CDR3 bases are TGTGCCATCAGGGGGACTAGCTACAATGAGCAGTTCTTC. It specifies CAIRGTSYNEQFF.

This clone appeared a few times. This CDR3 is also generated by other DNA sequences in the sample. The chain recombines TRBV10-3 with TRBJ1-2, with unresolved D. Germline values: CDR1 ENHRY, CDR2 SYGVKD. Trimming stripped 4 bases from V and 5 bases from J, with 5 bases between. The CDR3 loop spans 11 amino acids. CDR3 region: CAISGGYGYTF. The CDR3 DNA reads TGTGCCATCAGTGGGGGTTATGGCTACACCTTC.

This chain joins TRBV29-1 and TRBJ2-5; 7 nucleotides agree with TRBD2. Germline-derived CDR1 and CDR2 are SQVTM and ANQGSEA. The J segment lost 3 bases and the V segment lost 3 bases, leaving 7 bases of the junction unmatched. The CDR3 consists of 14 residues. The DNA for the CDR3 is TGCAGCGTTGAGGGAGGGACTTACAAAGAGACCCAGTACTTC. It is translated as CSVEGGTYKETQYF.

The rearrangement uses TRBV6-5 and TRBJ2-2, with 8 bases lining up with TRBD1. The CDR3 is 14 amino acids. V lost 8 bases to trimming and J lost 5 bases; unmatched junction nucleotides: 7. Looked up from germline, CDR1 is MNHEY and CDR2 is SVGAGI. CDR3 sequence (DNA): TGTGCCAGCTGCAGACAGGGGACAACCGGGGAGCTGTTTTTT. It is translated as CASCRQGTTGELFF.

This sequence joins TRBV6-5 and TRBJ2-5; D perhaps matches TRBD2 (6 bases). Trimming removed 7 bases at V and 1 base at J, with 16 bases between. Germline CDR1 MNHEY, CDR2 SVGAGI. The CDR3 contains 15 residues. CDR3 sequence (DNA): TGTGCCAGCATGCGGTCCGGGACTGGCCAAGAGACCCAGTACTTC. Its translation: CASMRSGTGQETQYF.

The J gene is TRBJ2-7, the V gene TRBV7-2, with TRBD2 identical over 9 bases. CDR3 length: 16 amino acids. Per the germline V gene, CDR1 is SGHTA and CDR2 is FQGNSA. V gave up 5 bases and J gave up 7 bases; unmatched junction bases: 15. CDR3 sequence reads: CASSQLSGRNLGEQYF. The CDR3 DNA follows: TGTGCCAGCAGCCAACTCAGCGGGAGGAACCTCGGGGAGCAGTACTTC. The full variable domain, with the rest looked up from reference TRBV7-2 and TRBJ2-7, is GAGVSQSPSNKVTEKGKDVELRCDPISGHTALYWYRQSLGQGLEFLIYFQGNSAPDKSGLPSDRFSAERTGGSVSTLTIQRTQQEDSAVYLCASSQLSGRNLGEQYFGPGTRLTVT.